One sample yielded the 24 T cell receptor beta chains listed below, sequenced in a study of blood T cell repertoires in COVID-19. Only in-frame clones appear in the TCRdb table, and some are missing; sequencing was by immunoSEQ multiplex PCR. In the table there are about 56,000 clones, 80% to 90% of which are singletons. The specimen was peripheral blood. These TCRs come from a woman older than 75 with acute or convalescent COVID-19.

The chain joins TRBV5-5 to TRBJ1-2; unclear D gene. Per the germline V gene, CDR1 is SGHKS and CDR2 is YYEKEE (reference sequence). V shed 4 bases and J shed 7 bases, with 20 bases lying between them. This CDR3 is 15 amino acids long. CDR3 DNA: TGTGCCAGCAGCCCATCCTCCGGTCCGCTCGGTGGCTACACCTTC. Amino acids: CASSPSSGPLGGYTF.

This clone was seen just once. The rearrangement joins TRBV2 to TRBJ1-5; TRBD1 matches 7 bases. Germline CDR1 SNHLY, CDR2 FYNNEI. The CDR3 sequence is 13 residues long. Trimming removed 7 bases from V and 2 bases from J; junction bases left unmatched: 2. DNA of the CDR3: TGTGCCAGCACCGACAGGGGCAATCAGCCCCAGCATTTT. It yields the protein CASTDRGNQPQHF.

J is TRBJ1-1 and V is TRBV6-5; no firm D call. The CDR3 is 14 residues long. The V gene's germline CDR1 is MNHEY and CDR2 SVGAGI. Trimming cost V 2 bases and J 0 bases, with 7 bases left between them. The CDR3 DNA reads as TGTGCCAGCAGTTACCGGGAAATGAACACTGAAGCTTTCTTT. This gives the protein CASSYREMNTEAFF.

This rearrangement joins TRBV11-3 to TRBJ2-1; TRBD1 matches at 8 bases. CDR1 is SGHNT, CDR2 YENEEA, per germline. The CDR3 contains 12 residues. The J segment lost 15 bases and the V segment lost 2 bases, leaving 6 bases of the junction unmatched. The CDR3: CASSLKQGVLFF. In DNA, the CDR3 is TGTGCCAGCAGCTTAAAACAGGGGGTGTTGTTCTTC. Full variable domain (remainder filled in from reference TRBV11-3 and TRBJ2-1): EAGVVQSPRYKIIEKKQPVAFWCNPISGHNTLYWYLQNLGQGPELLIRYENEEAVDDSQLPKDRFSAERLKGVDSTLKIQPAELGDSAVYLCASSLKQGVLFFGPGTRLTVL.

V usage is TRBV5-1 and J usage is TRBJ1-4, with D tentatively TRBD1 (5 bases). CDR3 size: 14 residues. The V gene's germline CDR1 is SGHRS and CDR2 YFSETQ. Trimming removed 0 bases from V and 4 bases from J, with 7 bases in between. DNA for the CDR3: TGCGCCAGCAGCTTGGGACAGATTAATGAAAAACTGTTTTTT. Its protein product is CASSLGQINEKLFF.

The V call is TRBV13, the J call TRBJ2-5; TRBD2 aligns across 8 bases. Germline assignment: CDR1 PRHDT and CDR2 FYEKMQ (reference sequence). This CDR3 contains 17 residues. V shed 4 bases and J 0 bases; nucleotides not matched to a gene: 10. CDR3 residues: CASSSQRGYPHQETQYF. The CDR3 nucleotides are TGTGCCAGCAGCTCACAGCGGGGGTACCCTCACCAAGAGACCCAGTACTTC.

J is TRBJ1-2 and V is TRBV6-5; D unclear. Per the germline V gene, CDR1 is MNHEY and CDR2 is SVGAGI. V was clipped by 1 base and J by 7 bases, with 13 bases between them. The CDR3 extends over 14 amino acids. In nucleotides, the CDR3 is TGTGCCAGCAGTTACTTCGGAGGAGTTGCTGGCTACACCTTC. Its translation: CASSYFGGVAGYTF.

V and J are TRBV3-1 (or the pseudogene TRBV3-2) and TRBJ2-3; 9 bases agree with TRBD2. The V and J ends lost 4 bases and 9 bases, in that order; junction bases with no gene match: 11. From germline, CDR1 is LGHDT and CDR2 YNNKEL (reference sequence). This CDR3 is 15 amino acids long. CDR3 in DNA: TGTGCCAGCAGCCCAGGAGTAGCGGGGGTCGGAACGCAGTATTTT. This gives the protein CASSPGVAGVGTQYF.

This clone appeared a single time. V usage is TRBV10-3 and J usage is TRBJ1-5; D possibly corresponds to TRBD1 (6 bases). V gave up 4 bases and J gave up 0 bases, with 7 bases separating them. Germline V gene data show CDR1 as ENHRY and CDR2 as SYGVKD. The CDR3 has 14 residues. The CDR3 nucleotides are TGTGCCATCAGTGCGACAGGTAGCAATCAGCCCCAGCATTTT. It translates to CAISATGSNQPQHF.

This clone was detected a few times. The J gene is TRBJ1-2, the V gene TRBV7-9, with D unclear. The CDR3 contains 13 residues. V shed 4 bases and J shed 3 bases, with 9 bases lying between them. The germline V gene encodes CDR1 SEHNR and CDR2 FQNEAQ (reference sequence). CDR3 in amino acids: CASSSRMDYGYTF. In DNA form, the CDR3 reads TGTGCCAGCAGCTCGCGGATGGACTATGGCTACACCTTC.

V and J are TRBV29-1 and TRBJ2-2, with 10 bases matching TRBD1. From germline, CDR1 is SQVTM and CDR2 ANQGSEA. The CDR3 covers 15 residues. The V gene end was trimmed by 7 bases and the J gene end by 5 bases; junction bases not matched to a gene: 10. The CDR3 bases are TGCAGCGCCTATGACAGGGGGCGCGGAACCGGGGAGCTGTTTTTT. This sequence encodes CSAYDRGRGTGELFF.

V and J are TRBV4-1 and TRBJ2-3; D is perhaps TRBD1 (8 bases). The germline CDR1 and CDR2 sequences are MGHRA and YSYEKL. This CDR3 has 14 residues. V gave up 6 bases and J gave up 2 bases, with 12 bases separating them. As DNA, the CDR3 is TGCGCCAGCAGTACAGGGGGGGACACAGATACGCAGTATTTT. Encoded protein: CASSTGGDTDTQYF.

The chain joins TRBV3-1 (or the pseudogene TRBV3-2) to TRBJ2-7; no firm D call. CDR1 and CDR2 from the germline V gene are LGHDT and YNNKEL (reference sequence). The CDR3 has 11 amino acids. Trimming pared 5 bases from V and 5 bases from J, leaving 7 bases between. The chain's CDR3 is CASSDLNEQYF. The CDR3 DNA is TGTGCCAGCAGCGACTTAAACGAGCAGTACTTC.

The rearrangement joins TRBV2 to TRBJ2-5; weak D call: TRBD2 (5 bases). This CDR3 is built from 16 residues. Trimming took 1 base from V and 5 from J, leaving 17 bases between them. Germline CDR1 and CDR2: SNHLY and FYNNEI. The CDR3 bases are TGTGCCAGCAGTGAAGGGGTTGGAGGCCGTCGGGAGACCCAGTACTTC. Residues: CASSEGVGGRRETQYF. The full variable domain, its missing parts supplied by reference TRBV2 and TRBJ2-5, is EPEVTQTPSHQVTQMGQEVILRCVPISNHLYFYWYRQILGQKVEFLVSFYNNEISEKSEIFDDQFSVERPDGSNFTLKIRSTKLEDSAMYFCASSEGVGGRRETQYFGPGTRLLVL.

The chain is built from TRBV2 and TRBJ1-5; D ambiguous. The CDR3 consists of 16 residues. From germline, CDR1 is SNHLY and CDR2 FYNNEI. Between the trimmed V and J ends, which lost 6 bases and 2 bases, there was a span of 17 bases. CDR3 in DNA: TGTGCCAGCAGGGAGGAGGCAGCCGGAGGCAATCAGCCCCAGCATTTT. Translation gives CASREEAAGGNQPQHF.

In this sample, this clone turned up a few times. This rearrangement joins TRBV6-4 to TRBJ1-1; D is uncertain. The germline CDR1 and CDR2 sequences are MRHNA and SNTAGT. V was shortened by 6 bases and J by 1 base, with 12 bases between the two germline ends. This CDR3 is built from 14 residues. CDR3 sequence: CASSPSPGNTEAFF. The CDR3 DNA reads TGTGCCAGCAGCCCCAGTCCGGGGAACACTGAAGCTTTCTTT.

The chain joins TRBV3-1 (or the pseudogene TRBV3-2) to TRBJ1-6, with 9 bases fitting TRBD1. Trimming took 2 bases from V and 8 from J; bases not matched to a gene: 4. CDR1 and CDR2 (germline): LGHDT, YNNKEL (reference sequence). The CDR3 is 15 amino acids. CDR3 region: CASSQHTGGYSPLHF. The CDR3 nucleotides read TGTGCCAGCAGCCAACACACAGGGGGCTATTCACCCCTCCACTTT.

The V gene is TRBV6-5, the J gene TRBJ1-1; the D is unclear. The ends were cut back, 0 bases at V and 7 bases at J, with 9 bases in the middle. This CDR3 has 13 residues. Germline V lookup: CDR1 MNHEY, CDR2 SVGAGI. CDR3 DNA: TGTGCCAGCAGTTACTCGACAAGCAATGAAGCTTTCTTT. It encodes CASSYSTSNEAFF.

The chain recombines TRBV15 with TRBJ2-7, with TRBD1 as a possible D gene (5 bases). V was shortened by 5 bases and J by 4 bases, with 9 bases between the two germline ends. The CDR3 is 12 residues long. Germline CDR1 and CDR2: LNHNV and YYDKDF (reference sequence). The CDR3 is CATSPDKYEQYF. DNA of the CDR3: TGTGCCACCAGCCCGGACAAATACGAGCAGTACTTC. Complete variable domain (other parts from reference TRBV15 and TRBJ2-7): DAMVIQNPRYQVTQFGKPVTLSCSQTLNHNVMYWYQQKSSQAPKLLFHYYDKDFNNEADTPDNFQSRRPNTSFCFLDIRSPGLGDTAMYLCATSPDKYEQYFGPGTRLTVT.

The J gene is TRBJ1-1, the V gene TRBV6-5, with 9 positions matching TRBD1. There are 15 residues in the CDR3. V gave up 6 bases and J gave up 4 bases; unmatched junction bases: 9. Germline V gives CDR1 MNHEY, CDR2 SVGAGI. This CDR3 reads CASRSQGAGSTEAFF. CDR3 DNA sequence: TGTGCCAGCAGATCACAGGGGGCAGGGAGCACTGAAGCTTTCTTT.

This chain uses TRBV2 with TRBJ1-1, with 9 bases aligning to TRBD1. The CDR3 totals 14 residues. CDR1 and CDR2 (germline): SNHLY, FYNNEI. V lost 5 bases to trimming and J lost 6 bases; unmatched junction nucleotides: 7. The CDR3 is CASSPGQGFAEAFF. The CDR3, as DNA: TGTGCCAGCAGTCCGGGACAGGGATTCGCTGAAGCTTTCTTT.

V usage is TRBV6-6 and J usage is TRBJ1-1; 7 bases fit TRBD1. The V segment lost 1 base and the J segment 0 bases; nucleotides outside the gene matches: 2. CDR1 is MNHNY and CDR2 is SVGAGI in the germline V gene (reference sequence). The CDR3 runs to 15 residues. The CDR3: CASSYLTGMNTEAFF. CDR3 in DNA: TGTGCCAGCAGTTACTTGACAGGGATGAACACTGAAGCTTTCTTT.

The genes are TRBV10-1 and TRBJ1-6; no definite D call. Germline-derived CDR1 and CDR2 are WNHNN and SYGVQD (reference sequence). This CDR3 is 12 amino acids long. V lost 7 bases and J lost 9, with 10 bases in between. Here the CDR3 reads CASKAEISPLHF. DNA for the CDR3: TGCGCCAGCAAGGCGGAGATTTCACCCCTCCACTTT.

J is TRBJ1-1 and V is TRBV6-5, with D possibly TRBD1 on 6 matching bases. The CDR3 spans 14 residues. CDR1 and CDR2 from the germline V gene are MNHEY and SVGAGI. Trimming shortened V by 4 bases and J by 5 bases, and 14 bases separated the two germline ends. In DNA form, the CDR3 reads TGTGCCAGCAGTTTCGGGGGCGGGGGAACTGAAGCTTTCTTT. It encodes CASSFGGGGTEAFF.